This TCR beta chain emerged from a study of blood T cells in healthy people across ages. Sample-barcoded 5' priming and a J-beta primer mix drove a second PCR of about 7 to 11 cycles. Unique molecular identifiers of 12 random nucleotides labeled each cDNA. Paired-end reads containing CDR3 totaled no fewer than 2.5 million for each sample. Via MiXCR, TCRdb re-called the 5' RACE reads, giving one row per CDR3 protein. In the table there are 700,000 to 850,000 distinct CDR3 sequences, 35% to 40% of which are singletons. The germline gives CDR1 SGHRS, CDR2 YFSETQ. The CDR3 is 14 residues long. V was clipped by 3 bases and J by 4 bases; unmatched bases: 5.

Sequencing was performed on blood. V usage is TRBV5-1 and J usage is TRBJ2-3; TRBD2 matches at 7 bases. This clonotype was obtained from a man younger than 30 in good health. For the CDR3, the DNA is TGCGCCAGCAGCTGGACTAGTACCGCAGATACGCAGTATTTT. This encodes CASSWTSTADTQYF.